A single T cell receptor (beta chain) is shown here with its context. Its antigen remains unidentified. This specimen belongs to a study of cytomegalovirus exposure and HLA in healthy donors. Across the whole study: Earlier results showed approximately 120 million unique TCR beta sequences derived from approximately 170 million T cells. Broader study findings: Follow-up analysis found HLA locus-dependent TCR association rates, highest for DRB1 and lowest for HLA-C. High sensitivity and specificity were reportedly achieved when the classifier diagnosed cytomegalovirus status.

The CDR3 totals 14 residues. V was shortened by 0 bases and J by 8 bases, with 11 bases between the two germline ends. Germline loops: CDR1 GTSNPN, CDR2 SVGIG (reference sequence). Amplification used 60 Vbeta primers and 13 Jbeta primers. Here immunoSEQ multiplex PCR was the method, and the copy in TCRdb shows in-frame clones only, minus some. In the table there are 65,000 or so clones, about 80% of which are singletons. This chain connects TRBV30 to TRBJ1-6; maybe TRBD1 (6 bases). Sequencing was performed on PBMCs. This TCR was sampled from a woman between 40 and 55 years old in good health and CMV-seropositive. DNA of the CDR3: TGTGCCTGGAGTGTAGGGGGGGGAGATTCACCCCTCCACTTT. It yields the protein CAWSVGGGDSPLHF.